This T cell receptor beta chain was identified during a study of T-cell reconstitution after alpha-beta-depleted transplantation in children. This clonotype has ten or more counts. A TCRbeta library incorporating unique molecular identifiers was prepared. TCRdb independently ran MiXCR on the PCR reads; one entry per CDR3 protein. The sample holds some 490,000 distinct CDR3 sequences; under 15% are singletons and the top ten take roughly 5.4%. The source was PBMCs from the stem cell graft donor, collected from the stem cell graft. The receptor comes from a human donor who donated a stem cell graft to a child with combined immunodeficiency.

CDR3 nucleotides: TGTGCCAGCAGCTCCACGGGGGATCCTGAGCAGTTCTTC. It translates to CASSSTGDPEQFF. J is TRBJ2-1 and V is TRBV7-9; weak D call: TRBD2 (6 bases). The CDR3 is 13 residues long. Trimming stripped 4 bases from V and 9 bases from J, with 13 bases between. From germline, CDR1 is SEHNR and CDR2 FQNEAQ (reference sequence).